The 3 T cell receptor beta chains below were found in one sample sequenced in a study of shared clonotypes between healthy human individuals. Method: immunoSEQ multiplex PCR; TCRdb's copy keeps in-frame clones and lacks some. The sample has a few hundred thousand clones; around 87% are singletons. Sequencing used memory CD8+ T cells sorted from blood. The sample's subset: CD45RO+ cells pooled with CCR7-negative TemRA cells. These receptor sequences come from a man between 18 and 35 years old in good health.

The chain has TRBV30 and TRBJ2-7, with 8 bases identical to TRBD2. This CDR3 comprises 15 residues. The V gene end was trimmed by 0 bases and the J gene end by 3 bases; junction bases not matched to a gene: 7. Germline-derived CDR1 and CDR2 are GTSNPN and SVGIG (reference sequence). CDR3 coding DNA: TGTGCCTGGAGTGTACGGGAGGGGACAATCTACGAGCAGTACTTC. Its protein is CAWSVREGTIYEQYF.

V and J are TRBV30 and TRBJ1-2, with 7 nucleotides matching TRBD1. Germline V CDR1 and CDR2: GTSNPN, SVGIG (reference sequence). This CDR3 comprises 12 residues. The junction had 3 bases not matched to a gene; V was cut back by 5 bases and J by 3 bases. DNA of the CDR3: TGTGCCTGGGGGGACAGTCACTATGGCTACACCTTC. This translates into CAWGDSHYGYTF.

This sequence joins TRBV7-9 and TRBJ2-1; D may be TRBD1 (5 bases). The CDR3 extends over 18 amino acids. The V end was cut by 1 base, the J end by 1 base, with 17 bases between. Germline V gene lookup returns CDR1 SEHNR and CDR2 FQNEAQ (reference sequence). DNA for the CDR3: TGTGCCAGCAGCTTAGGCATTTATGTTAAGGGGTCCTACAATGAGCAGTTCTTC. Protein product: CASSLGIYVKGSYNEQFF.